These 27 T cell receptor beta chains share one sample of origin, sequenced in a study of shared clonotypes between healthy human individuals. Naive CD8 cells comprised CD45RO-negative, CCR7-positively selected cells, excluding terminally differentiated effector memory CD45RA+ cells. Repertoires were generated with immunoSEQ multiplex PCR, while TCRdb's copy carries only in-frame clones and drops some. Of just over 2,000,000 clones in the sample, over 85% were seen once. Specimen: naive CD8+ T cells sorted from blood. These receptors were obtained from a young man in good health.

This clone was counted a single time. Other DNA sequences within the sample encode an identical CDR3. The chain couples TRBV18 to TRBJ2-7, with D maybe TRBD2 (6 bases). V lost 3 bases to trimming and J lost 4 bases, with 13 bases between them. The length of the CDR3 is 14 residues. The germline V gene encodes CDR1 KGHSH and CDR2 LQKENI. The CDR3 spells CASSPLGGRYEQYF. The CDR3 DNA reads TGTGCCAGCTCACCGTTGGGGGGACGGTACGAGCAGTACTTC.

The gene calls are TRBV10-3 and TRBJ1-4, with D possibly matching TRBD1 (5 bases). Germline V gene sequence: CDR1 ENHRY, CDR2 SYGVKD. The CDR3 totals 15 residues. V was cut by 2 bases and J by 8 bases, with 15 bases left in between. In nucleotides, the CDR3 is TGTGCCATCAGTGAGGAGAGGGGTTGGGAAGAAAAACTGTTTTTT. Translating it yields CAISEERGWEEKLFF.

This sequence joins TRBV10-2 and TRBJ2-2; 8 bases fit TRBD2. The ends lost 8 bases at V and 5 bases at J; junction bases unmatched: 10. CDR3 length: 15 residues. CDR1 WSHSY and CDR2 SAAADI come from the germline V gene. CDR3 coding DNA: TGCGCCAGCGTGGGCCTAGCGGGTCTAACCGGGGAGCTGTTTTTT. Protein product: CASVGLAGLTGELFF.

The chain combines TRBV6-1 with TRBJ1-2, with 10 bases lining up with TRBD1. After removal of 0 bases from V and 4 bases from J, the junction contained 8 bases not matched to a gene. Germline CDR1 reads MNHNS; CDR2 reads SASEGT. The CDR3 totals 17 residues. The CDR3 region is CASSEAPLTGGPYGYTF. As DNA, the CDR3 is TGTGCCAGCAGTGAAGCACCCCTGACAGGGGGCCCCTATGGCTACACCTTC.

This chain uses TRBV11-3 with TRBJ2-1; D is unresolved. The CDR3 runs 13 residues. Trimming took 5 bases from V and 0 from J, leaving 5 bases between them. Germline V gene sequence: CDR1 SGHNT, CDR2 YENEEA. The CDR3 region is CASSKDSYNEQFF. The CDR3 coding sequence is TGTGCCAGCAGCAAGGACTCCTACAATGAGCAGTTCTTC.

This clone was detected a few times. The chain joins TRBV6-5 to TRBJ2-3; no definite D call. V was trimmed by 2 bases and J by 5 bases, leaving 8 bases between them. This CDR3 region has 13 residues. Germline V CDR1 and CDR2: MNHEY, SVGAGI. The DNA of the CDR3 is TGTGCCAGCAGTTACGCGGCAGGAGATACGCAGTATTTT. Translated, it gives CASSYAAGDTQYF.

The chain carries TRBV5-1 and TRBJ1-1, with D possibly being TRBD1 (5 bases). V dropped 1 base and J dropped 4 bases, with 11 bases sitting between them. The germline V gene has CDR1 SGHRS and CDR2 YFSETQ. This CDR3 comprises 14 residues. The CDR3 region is CASSLWGRGTEAFF. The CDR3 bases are TGCGCCAGCAGCTTGTGGGGCCGGGGCACTGAAGCTTTCTTT. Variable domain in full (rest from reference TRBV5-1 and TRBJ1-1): KAGVTQTPRYLIKTRGQQVTLSCSPISGHRSVSWYQQTPGQGLQFLFEYFSETQRNKGNFPGRFSGRQFSNSRSEMNVSTLELGDSALYLCASSLWGRGTEAFFGQGTRLTVV.

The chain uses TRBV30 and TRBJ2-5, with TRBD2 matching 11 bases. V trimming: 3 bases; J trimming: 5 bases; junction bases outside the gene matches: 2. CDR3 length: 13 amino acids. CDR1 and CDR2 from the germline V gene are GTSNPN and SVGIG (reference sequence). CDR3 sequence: CAWSRTSGETQYF. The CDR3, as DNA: TGTGCCTGGAGCAGGACTAGCGGGGAGACCCAGTACTTC.

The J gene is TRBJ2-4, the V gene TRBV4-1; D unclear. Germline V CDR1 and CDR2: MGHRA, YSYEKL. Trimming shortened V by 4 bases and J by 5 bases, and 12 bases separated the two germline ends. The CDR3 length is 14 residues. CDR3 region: CASSPRPRENIQYF. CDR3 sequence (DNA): TGCGCCAGCAGCCCTCGGCCGAGAGAAAACATTCAGTACTTC.

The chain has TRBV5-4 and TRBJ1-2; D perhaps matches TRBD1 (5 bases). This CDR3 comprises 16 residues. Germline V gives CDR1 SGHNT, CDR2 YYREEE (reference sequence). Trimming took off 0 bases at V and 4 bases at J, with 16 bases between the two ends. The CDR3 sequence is CASSLAELTALYGYTF. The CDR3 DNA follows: TGTGCCAGCAGCTTGGCCGAGTTGACAGCACTCTATGGCTACACCTTC.

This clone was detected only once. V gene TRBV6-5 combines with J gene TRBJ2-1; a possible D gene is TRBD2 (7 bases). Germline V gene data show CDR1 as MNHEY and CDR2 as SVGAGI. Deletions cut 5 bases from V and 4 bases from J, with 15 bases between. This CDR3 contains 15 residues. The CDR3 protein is CASSPMAGAYNEQFF. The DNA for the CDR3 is TGTGCCAGCAGTCCCATGGCGGGGGCATACAATGAGCAGTTCTTC.

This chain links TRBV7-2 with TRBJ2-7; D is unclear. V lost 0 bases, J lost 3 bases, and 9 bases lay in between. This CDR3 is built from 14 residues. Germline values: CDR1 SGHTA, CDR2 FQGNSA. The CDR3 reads CASSLAGKYYEQYF. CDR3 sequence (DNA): TGTGCCAGCAGCTTAGCGGGAAAATACTACGAGCAGTACTTC.

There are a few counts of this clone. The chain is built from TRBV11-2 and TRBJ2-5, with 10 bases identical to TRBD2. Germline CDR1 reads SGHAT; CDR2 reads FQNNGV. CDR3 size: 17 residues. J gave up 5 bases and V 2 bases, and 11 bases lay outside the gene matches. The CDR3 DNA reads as TGTGCCAGCAGCTTACTAGCGGGAGTGGGATTATCGGAGACCCAGTACTTC. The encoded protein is CASSLLAGVGLSETQYF.

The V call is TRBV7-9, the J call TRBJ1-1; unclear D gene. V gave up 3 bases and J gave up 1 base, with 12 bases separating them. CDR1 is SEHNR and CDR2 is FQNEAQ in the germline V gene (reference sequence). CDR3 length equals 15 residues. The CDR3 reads CASSFSTSQNTEAFF. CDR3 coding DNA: TGTGCCAGCAGCTTTAGCACGAGTCAGAACACTGAAGCTTTCTTT.

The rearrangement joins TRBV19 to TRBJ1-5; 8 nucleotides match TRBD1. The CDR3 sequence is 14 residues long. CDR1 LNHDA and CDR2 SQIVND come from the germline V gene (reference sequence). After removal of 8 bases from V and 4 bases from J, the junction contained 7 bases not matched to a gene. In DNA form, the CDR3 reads TGTGCCAGTTGGCAACAGGGGGTTAATCAGCCCCAGCATTTT. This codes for CASWQQGVNQPQHF. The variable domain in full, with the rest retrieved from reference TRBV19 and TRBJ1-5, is DGGITQSPKYLFRKEGQNVTLSCEQNLNHDAMYWYRQDPGQGLRLIYYSQIVNDFQKGDIAEGYSVSREKKESFPLTVTSAQKNPTAFYLCASWQQGVNQPQHFGDGTRLSIL.

The CDR3 sequence is CASSLGQNFNYGYTF. The CDR3 bases are TGTGCCAGCAGCTTGGGACAGAACTTTAACTATGGCTACACCTTC. The chain links TRBV5-6 to TRBJ1-2; D is possibly TRBD1 (5 bases). CDR1 SGHDT and CDR2 YYEEEE come from the germline V gene. The CDR3 covers 15 residues. V lost 0 bases to trimming and J lost 1 base, with 10 bases between them.

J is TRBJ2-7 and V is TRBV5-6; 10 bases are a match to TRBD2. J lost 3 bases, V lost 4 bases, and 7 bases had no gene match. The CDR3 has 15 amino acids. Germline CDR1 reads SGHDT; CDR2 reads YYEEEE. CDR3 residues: CASSLSGTSDYEQYF. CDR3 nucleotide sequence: TGTGCCAGCAGCCTTTCCGGGACTAGCGACTACGAGCAGTACTTC.

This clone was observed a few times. CDR3 DNA sequence: TGTGCCAGCAGTGAAGTGAGCACAGATACGCAGTATTTT. It encodes CASSEVSTDTQYF. J is TRBJ2-3 and V is TRBV6-1; D gene uncertain. CDR3 length equals 13 residues. Trimming took 1 base from V and 0 from J, leaving 2 bases between them. Germline V gives CDR1 MNHNS, CDR2 SASEGT.

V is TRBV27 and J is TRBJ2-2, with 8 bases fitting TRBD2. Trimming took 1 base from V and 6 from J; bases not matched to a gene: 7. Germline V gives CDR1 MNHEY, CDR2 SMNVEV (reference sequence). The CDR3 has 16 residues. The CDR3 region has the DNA TGTGCCAGCAGTTTATTGGAAACGGGAGGGGCCGGGGAGCTGTTTTTT. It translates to CASSLLETGGAGELFF.

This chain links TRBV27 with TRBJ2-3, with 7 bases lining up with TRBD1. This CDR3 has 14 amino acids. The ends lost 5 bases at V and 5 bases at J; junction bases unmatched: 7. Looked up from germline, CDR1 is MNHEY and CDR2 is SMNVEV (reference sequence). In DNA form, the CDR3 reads TGTGCCAGCAGTATTACTCAGGGGGAAGATACGCAGTATTTT. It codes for CASSITQGEDTQYF.

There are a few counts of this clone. The CDR3: CASSKGQRTEAFF. DNA for the CDR3: TGCGCCAGCAGCAAGGGACAGCGCACTGAAGCTTTCTTT. The rearrangement links TRBV5-1 to TRBJ1-1; the match to TRBD1 covers 7 bases. Germline CDR1 reads SGHRS; CDR2 reads YFSETQ. Trimming cost V 4 bases and J 4 bases; bases outside gene matches: 4. This CDR3 is 13 amino acids long.

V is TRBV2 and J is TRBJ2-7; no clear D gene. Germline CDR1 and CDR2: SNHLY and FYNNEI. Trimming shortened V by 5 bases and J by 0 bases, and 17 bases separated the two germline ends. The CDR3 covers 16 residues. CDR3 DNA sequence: TGTGCCAGCAGTTTAGAAGAATTGCGCAGCTCCTACGAGCAGTACTTC. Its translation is CASSLEELRSSYEQYF.

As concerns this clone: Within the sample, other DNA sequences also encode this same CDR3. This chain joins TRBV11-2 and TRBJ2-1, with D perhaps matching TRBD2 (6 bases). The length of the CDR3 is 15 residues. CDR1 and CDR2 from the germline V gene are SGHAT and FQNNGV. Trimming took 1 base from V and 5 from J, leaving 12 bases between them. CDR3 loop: CASSLGAGGNNEQFF. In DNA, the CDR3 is TGTGCCAGCAGCTTAGGTGCCGGGGGTAACAATGAGCAGTTCTTC. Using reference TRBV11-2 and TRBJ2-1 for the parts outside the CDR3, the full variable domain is EAGVAQSPRYKIIEKRQSVAFWCNPISGHATLYWYQQILGQGPKLLIQFQNNGVVDDSQLPKDRFSAERLKGVDSTLKIQPAKLEDSAVYLCASSLGAGGNNEQFFGPGTRLTVL.

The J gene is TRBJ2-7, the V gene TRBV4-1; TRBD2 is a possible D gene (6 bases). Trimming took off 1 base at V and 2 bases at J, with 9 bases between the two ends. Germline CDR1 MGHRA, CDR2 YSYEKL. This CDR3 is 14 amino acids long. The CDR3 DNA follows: TGCGCCAGCAGCCAAGTCGGGAGAACCTACGAGCAGTACTTC. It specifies CASSQVGRTYEQYF.

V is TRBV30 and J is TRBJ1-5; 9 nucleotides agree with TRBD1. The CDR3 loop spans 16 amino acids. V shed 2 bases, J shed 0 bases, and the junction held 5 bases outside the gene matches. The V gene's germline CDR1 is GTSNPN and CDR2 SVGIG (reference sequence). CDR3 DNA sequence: TGTGCCTGGAGTACAGGGGGCGCTTATAGCAATCAGCCCCAGCATTTT. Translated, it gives CAWSTGGAYSNQPQHF.

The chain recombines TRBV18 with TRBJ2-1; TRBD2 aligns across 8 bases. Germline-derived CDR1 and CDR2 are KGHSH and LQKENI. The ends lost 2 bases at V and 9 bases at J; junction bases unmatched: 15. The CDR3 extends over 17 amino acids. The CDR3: CASSPEALAVILAEQFF. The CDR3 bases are TGTGCCAGCTCACCAGAGGCACTAGCGGTTATCCTGGCTGAGCAGTTCTTC. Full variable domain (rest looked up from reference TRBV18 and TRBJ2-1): NAGVMQNPRHLVRRRGQEARLRCSPMKGHSHVYWYRQLPEEGLKFMVYLQKENIIDESGMPKERFSAEFPKEGPSILRIQQVVRGDSAAYFCASSPEALAVILAEQFFGPGTRLTVL.

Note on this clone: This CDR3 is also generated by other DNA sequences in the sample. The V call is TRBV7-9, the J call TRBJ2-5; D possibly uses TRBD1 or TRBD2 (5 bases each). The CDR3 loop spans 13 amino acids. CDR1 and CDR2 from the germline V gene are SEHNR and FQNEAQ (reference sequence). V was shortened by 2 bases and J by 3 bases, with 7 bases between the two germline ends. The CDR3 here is CASSLQGEETQYF. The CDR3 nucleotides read TGTGCCAGCAGCTTACAGGGAGAAGAGACCCAGTACTTC.